The sequence of this T cell receptor (beta chain) was determined in a study of OX40 agonist ivuxolimab in advanced cancers. Context from the whole study: The costimulatory receptor OX40 (CD134) was targeted by ivuxolimab, a fully human IgG2 agonistic monoclonal antibody. Intravenous ivuxolimab was administered to patients every 2 weeks at six dose levels: 0.01, 0.1, 0.3, 1.5, 3 and 10 mg/kg. Of the 50 to 55 patients in dose escalation, about 20 had hepatocellular carcinoma, roughly 15 had melanoma, 9 had renal cell carcinoma and 9 had head and neck cancer. In the dose-escalation cohort, 82.7% of patients were male, and the mean age was about 55 years, with a range of 23 to 79. Patients were allowed to have had prior anti-PD-1, anti-PD-L1 or anti-CTLA-4 therapy, and approximately 41% of the dose-escalation patients had previously received checkpoint inhibitors. Partial responses occurred in three dose-escalation patients, of whom one had hepatocellular carcinoma and two had cutaneous melanoma. The point of sequencing TCRbeta in the periphery was to test whether ivuxolimab changed TCR sequence diversity and drove clonal T-cell expansion. The paper covers the monotherapy dose-escalation part of the phase I ivuxolimab trial, which included N of about 51 patients. What the authors observed across the whole study: The antigen specificity of the clonally expanded peripheral T cells was not determined. At doses from 0.1 to 3.0 mg/kg, clonal expansion was seen in both CD4+ and CD8+ blood T cells between baseline and week 6. Low levels of normalized T-cell clonal expansion were also seen in some nonresponding patients. After ivuxolimab, expanded clones were on average more numerous among CD8+ T cells than among CD4+ T cells. In the 0.1-3.0 mg/kg groups, partial responders had among the lowest normalized peripheral clonal expansion, particularly in CD8+ T cells.

Measured from the cysteine to the phenylalanine, the CDR3 is 15 residues long. Here the CDR3 DNA is all that survives: 45 bases in frame from base 1. Taken from the germline V gene, the CDR1 and CDR2 loops are MNHNS and SASEGT. V and J are truncated by 4 bases and 5 bases respectively, leaving an intervening sequence of 18 bases. A remark on this clone: Its antigen remains undetermined. No base quality information exists; no much larger clone differs at one position.

Genomic DNA was extracted from sorted cells for sequencing of the TCRbeta CDR3 region. The immunoSEQ Assay was used for sequencing of TCRbeta CDR3 regions. TCRdb took this table from immuneACCESS and kept in-frame rearrangements with V and J called. Such tables lack part of the clones; where checked against another copy, unresolved V genes explain under half of the gap, and the rest is unexplained. This sample comprises about 51,000 clones, around 73% of them detected only once. The ten largest clonotypes hold approximately 2% of the sample. The trial excluded patients who had a history of autoimmune disease or were on systemic immunosuppression. Peripheral blood for TCR sequencing was drawn from every dose cohort at baseline, at cycle 4 day 1 and at cycle 7 day 1. The samples were taken from a phase I, first-in-human, multicenter, open-label dose-escalation trial of ivuxolimab. Adults with locally advanced or metastatic melanoma, renal cell, hepatocellular, or head and neck squamous cell carcinoma were enrolled in the trial. CD4+ and CD8+ T cells were sorted separately from peripheral blood before TCR sequencing.

This clonotype was obtained from an adult with an advanced solid tumor such as melanoma, head and neck, liver or kidney cancer. Here the sequenced sample was CD4+ or CD8+ T cells sorted from blood, taken in a trial of the OX40 agonist ivuxolimab. The chain was built from TRBV6-1 and TRBJ2-7, and TRBD1 may be the D gene, going by 6 matching bases. The CDR3 region has the sequence CASSGRTVPTHEQYF. In nucleotides, the sequence is TGTGCCAGCAGTGGCCGGACAGTTCCCACCCACGAGCAGTACTTC.